The 2 T cell receptor beta chains in this list originate from one sample, sequenced in a study of tumor and adjacent non-tumor tissue in lung cancer. The library came from three nested PCR rounds adapted from ARM-PCR protocols. TCRdb ran MiXCR on the multiplex PCR reads and lists one entry per CDR3 protein. The sample lists 85,000 to 130,000 distinct CDR3 sequences, about 62% seen once, with roughly 19% in the top ten. RNA was extracted from bulk tissue without any cell sorting. The normal lung tissue was taken more than 3 cm from the tumor edge. The sample taken for sequencing was distant non-tumor lung tissue. Receptors originate from a man younger than 40 with non-small cell lung cancer.

This clonotype was seen a handful of times. It may be a read error: a sequence one base away is much more abundant. The chain is built from TRBV6-2 or TRBV6-3 and TRBJ2-7; 13 bases agree with TRBD2. The CDR3 length is 14 residues. The germline gives CDR1 MNHEY, CDR2 SVGEGT. V lost 5 bases and J lost 5; bases outside the gene matches: 3. The CDR3 sequence: CASSRTSGGDEQYF. The CDR3 DNA reads as TGTGCCAGCAGTCGGACTAGCGGGGGAGACGAGCAGTACTTC.

This rearrangement joins TRBV11-1 to TRBJ2-3; the D gene is possibly TRBD1 (6 bases). CDR3 length equals 16 residues. CDR1 and CDR2 (germline): SGHAT, FQDESV (reference sequence). Trimming removed 7 bases from V and 3 bases from J, with 20 bases in between. This CDR3 reads CASTAQERQGTDTQYF. DNA of the CDR3: TGTGCCAGCACAGCACAGGAACGGCAGGGGACAGATACGCAGTATTTT.